These 29 T cell receptor beta chains originate from one sample sequenced in a study of blood T cells in healthy people across ages. A sample-barcoded 5' primer and a J-beta primer mix were used in a second PCR of about 7 to 12 cycles. Via MiXCR, TCRdb re-called the 5' RACE reads, giving one row per CDR3 protein. The sample holds about 780,000 distinct CDR3 sequences; about 42% are singletons and the top ten take roughly 18%. Source material: blood. These receptor sequences come from a man older than 75 in good health.

The chain uses TRBV12-3 or TRBV12-4 and TRBJ1-4; no clear D. The V end was cut by 6 bases, the J end by 8 bases, with 16 bases between. This CDR3 contains 14 residues. The CDR3 DNA is TGTGCCAGCAGCTCCGACGGGTTTGGCGAAAAACTGTTTTTT. This encodes CASSSDGFGEKLFF.

This chain links TRBV6-2 or TRBV6-3 with TRBJ2-7, with 9 bases identical to TRBD1. The CDR3 runs 14 residues. Unmatched junction bases numbered 6, after V lost 7 bases and J lost 2 bases. The V gene's germline CDR1 is MNHEY and CDR2 SVGEGT. The CDR3 DNA reads TGTGCCAGCATCCGGGACAGGGCAACCTACGAGCAGTACTTC. Encoded protein: CASIRDRATYEQYF.

This rearrangement joins TRBV3-1 to TRBJ2-6, with D possibly matching TRBD2 (6 bases). Germline loops: CDR1 LGHDT, CDR2 YNNKEL (reference sequence). V lost 1 base to trimming and J lost 2 bases, with 9 bases between them. The CDR3 is 16 residues long. Here the CDR3 reads CASSQVGGAGANVLTF. The CDR3 coding sequence is TGTGCCAGCAGCCAAGTAGGCGGGGCTGGGGCCAACGTCCTGACTTTC.

This clonotype was recorded a few times. The chain uses TRBV19 and TRBJ2-1; 12 bases line up with TRBD1. Germline trimming cut 4 bases from V and 7 bases from J; bases unmatched to any gene: 8. The CDR3 totals 16 residues. Germline CDR1 and CDR2: LNHDA and SQIVND (reference sequence). The CDR3 here is CASSRFRDRGRNEQFF. In DNA, the CDR3 is TGTGCCAGTAGTAGATTCCGGGACAGGGGGCGGAATGAGCAGTTCTTC.

About this clonotype itself: Germline is not matched at one junction end, which may reflect a read error. The CDR3 reads CVSSSDRLPDTQYF. The CDR3 DNA reads TGTGTCAGCAGCTCAGACAGGCTCCCAGATACGCAGTATTTT. V usage is TRBV7-3 and J usage is TRBJ2-3, with D tentatively TRBD1 (6 bases). The CDR3 is 14 amino acids. Per germline, CDR1 SGHTA and CDR2 FQGTGA.

This clonotype was seen only a few times. CDR3 sequence (DNA): TGTGCCAGCAGCCCCGGGACCCGCGGGACCCAGTACTTC. It is translated as CASSPGTRGTQYF. This sequence joins TRBV5-6 and TRBJ2-5; D might be TRBD1 or TRBD2, each matching 5 bases. This CDR3 spans 13 amino acids. The V gene lost 4 bases and the J gene lost 7 bases, with 14 bases spanning the gap. Germline CDR1 reads SGHDT; CDR2 reads YYEEEE. Filled out from reference TRBV5-6 and TRBJ2-5, the complete variable domain reads DAGVTQSPTHLIKTRGQQVTLRCSPKSGHDTVSWYQQALGQGPQFIFQYYEEEERQRGNFPDRFSGHQFPNYSSELNVNALLLGDSALYLCASSPGTRGTQYFGPGTRLLVL.

V is TRBV7-2 and J is TRBJ2-7, with 11 nucleotides matching TRBD2. Losses at the gene ends were 5 bases for V and 6 bases for J; bases not matched to a gene: 12. The CDR3 has 16 amino acids. In germline, CDR1 is SGHTA, CDR2 FQGNSA. This CDR3 reads CASSPSSGRTLFEQYF. CDR3 DNA sequence: TGTGCCAGCAGCCCGTCTAGCGGGAGGACCCTTTTCGAGCAGTACTTC.

There are a few counts of this clonotype. The gene calls are TRBV5-1 and TRBJ2-5; 7 positions match TRBD1. The CDR3 has 15 amino acids. Germline V gene lookup returns CDR1 SGHRS and CDR2 YFSETQ. V trimming: 3 bases; J trimming: 1 base; junction bases outside the gene matches: 6. CDR3 loop: CASSSGTEFQETQYF. CDR3 DNA: TGCGCCAGCAGCTCCGGGACAGAGTTCCAAGAGACCCAGTACTTC.

V usage is TRBV7-2 and J usage is TRBJ2-1; 8 bases are shared with TRBD1. Per the germline V gene, CDR1 is SGHTA and CDR2 is FQGNSA. V lost 5 bases to trimming and J lost 5 bases; unmatched junction nucleotides: 5. The CDR3 runs to 14 residues. The CDR3 spells CASSIRQGNNEQFF. The CDR3 bases are TGTGCCAGCAGCATCCGACAGGGGAACAATGAGCAGTTCTTC.

There are a few counts of this clonotype. This rearrangement joins TRBV29-1 to TRBJ2-5; D might be TRBD2 (6 bases). V was clipped by 7 bases and J by 1 base, with 10 bases between them. The CDR3 is 12 amino acids. Germline CDR1 and CDR2: SQVTM and ANQGSEA. The CDR3 nucleotides are TGCAGCGCTGGGGAGGCCCAAGAGACCCAGTACTTC. Its protein is CSAGEAQETQYF.

V usage is TRBV11-2 and J usage is TRBJ2-3, with 7 nucleotides matching TRBD2. From germline, CDR1 is SGHAT and CDR2 FQNNGV. J lost 2 bases, V lost 6 bases, and 5 bases had no gene match. CDR3 size: 14 residues. The CDR3 bases are TGTGCCAGCAGTGGCGGGGGTACCACAGATACGCAGTATTTT. Its translation: CASSGGGTTDTQYF.

This clonotype was observed a few times. The V gene is TRBV7-9, the J gene TRBJ2-1; 10 bases agree with TRBD1. From germline, CDR1 is SEHNR and CDR2 FQNEAQ (reference sequence). The CDR3 consists of 15 residues. V dropped 5 bases and J dropped 5; count of bases not matched to a gene: 6. The CDR3 DNA follows: TGTGCCAGCAGCCCCCGGACAGGGGGGAACAATGAGCAGTTCTTC. Protein sequence: CASSPRTGGNNEQFF.

The J gene is TRBJ2-7, the V gene TRBV6-6; a possible D gene is TRBD1 (6 bases). From germline, CDR1 is MNHNY and CDR2 SVGAGI (reference sequence). There are 14 residues in the CDR3. The ends were cut back, 7 bases at V and 0 bases at J, with 13 bases in the middle. The CDR3 DNA sequence: TGTGCCAGCACCTTCGGCAGGGGCTCCTACGAGCAGTACTTC. The encoded protein is CASTFGRGSYEQYF.

This clonotype appeared a few times. A much larger clone is a single base away; this may be a read error. The chain recombines TRBV7-2 with TRBJ2-1, with TRBD2 identical over 9 bases. The germline gives CDR1 SGHTA, CDR2 FQGNSA. The CDR3 contains 11 residues. This CDR3 reads CGTSKYDEQFF. The CDR3 DNA follows: TGCGGGACTAGCAAATACGATGAGCAGTTCTTC. Variable domain in full (rest from reference TRBV7-2 and TRBJ2-1): GAGVSQSPSNKVTEKGKDVELRCDPISGHTALYWYRQSLGQGLEFLIYFQGNSAPDKSGLPSDRFSAERTGGSVSTLTIQRTQQEDSAVYLCGTSKYDEQFFGPGTRLTVL.

This chain connects TRBV2 to TRBJ1-1; the D is unclear. The CDR3 consists of 13 residues. Trimming stripped 5 bases from V and 4 bases from J, with 11 bases between. Germline loops: CDR1 SNHLY, CDR2 FYNNEI. CDR3 amino acids: CASSSDWSTEAFF. In nucleotides, the CDR3 is TGTGCCAGCAGTTCAGACTGGAGCACTGAAGCTTTCTTT.

The chain carries TRBV5-1 and TRBJ2-7, with TRBD2 identical over 8 bases. Per germline, CDR1 SGHRS and CDR2 YFSETQ. The CDR3 length is 15 residues. Losses at the gene ends were 5 bases for V and 2 bases for J; bases not matched to a gene: 9. The CDR3 loop is CASSSSGSRTYEQYF. In DNA form, the CDR3 reads TGCGCCAGCAGTTCAAGCGGGAGTAGGACCTACGAGCAGTACTTC.

About this clonotype: Given a much more abundant clone one base away, this may be a read error. V and J are TRBV7-2 and TRBJ1-2, with D uncertain. This CDR3 has 13 amino acids. Germline-derived CDR1 and CDR2 are SGHTA and FQGNSA. The CDR3 region has the DNA TGTGCCGGCAGCTTAGCCGGGTCTGGGGGCTACACCTTC. Encoded protein: CAGSLAGSGGYTF. Looking up the rest from reference TRBV7-2 and TRBJ1-2 gives the full variable domain: GAGVSQSPSNKVTEKGKDVELRCDPISGHTALYWYRQSLGQGLEFLIYFQGNSAPDKSGLPSDRFSAERTGGSVSTLTIQRTQQEDSAVYLCAGSLAGSGGYTFGSGTRLTVV.

The chain couples TRBV7-2 to TRBJ1-2, with no clear D. The CDR3 has 12 amino acids. Germline CDR1 reads SGHTA; CDR2 reads FQGNSA. Trimming removed 2 bases at V and 8 bases at J, with 9 bases between. CDR3 bases: TGTGCCAGCAGCTTACAAGGGTTGGGCTACACCTTC. It specifies CASSLQGLGYTF.

CDR3 sequence: CASSPRQGTGYEQYF. For the CDR3, the DNA is TGTGCCAGCAGTCCCCGACAGGGGACAGGGTACGAGCAGTACTTC. V and J are TRBV6-6 and TRBJ2-7, with 9 bases identical to TRBD1. Unmatched junction bases numbered 9, after V lost 5 bases and J lost 4 bases. The CDR3 spans 15 residues. The germline CDR1 and CDR2 sequences are MNHNY and SVGAGI (reference sequence).

This clonotype was seen only a few times. The chain couples TRBV7-2 to TRBJ2-5, with 11 nucleotides matching TRBD1. This CDR3 spans 16 amino acids. After removal of 1 base from V and 3 bases from J, the junction contained 4 bases not matched to a gene. Germline CDR1 SGHTA, CDR2 FQGNSA. CDR3 residues: CASSLGSGQGEETQYF. The CDR3 bases are TGTGCCAGCAGCTTAGGTTCGGGACAGGGGGAAGAGACCCAGTACTTC.

Of note for this clonotype: The junction departs from germline at one end; a sequencing error may be responsible. The gene calls are TRBV5-1 and TRBJ2-1; TRBD1 is a possible D gene (6 bases). CDR1 SGHRS and CDR2 YFSETQ come from the germline V gene. This CDR3 contains 17 residues. CDR3 sequence reads: CACSRNRVGHTYNEQFF. Here the CDR3 DNA reads TGCGCCTGCAGCAGAAACAGGGTGGGTCACACCTACAATGAGCAGTTCTTC.

This chain connects TRBV4-3 to TRBJ2-1; 13 bases are a match to TRBD2. The germline V gene has CDR1 LGHNA and CDR2 YSLEER. J lost 4 bases, V lost 2 bases, and 11 bases had no gene match. The CDR3 runs to 19 residues. The CDR3 loop is CASSQRVLAGGSAYNEQFF. Here the CDR3 DNA reads TGCGCCAGCAGCCAACGGGTACTAGCGGGAGGGTCGGCATACAATGAGCAGTTCTTC.

This chain uses TRBV20-1 with TRBJ2-2; the match to TRBD2 covers 8 bases. Looked up from germline, CDR1 is DFQATT and CDR2 is SNEGSKA (reference sequence). V lost 5 bases to trimming and J lost 0 bases; unmatched junction nucleotides: 8. CDR3 length equals 16 residues. The CDR3 spells CSASRREVSNTGELFF. Written as DNA, the CDR3 is TGCAGTGCTTCTAGGCGGGAGGTCTCGAACACCGGGGAGCTGTTTTTT.

The V gene is TRBV20-1, the J gene TRBJ2-1, with 9 bases lining up with TRBD2. The junction had 6 bases not matched to a gene; V was cut back by 3 bases and J by 3 bases. The germline V gene has CDR1 DFQATT and CDR2 SNEGSKA (reference sequence). This CDR3 contains 15 residues. The CDR3 protein is CSASLAGRNYNEQFF. The CDR3 coding sequence is TGCAGTGCTAGCCTAGCGGGGAGGAACTACAATGAGCAGTTCTTC.

This clonotype appeared a few times. The chain has TRBV15 and TRBJ1-4; 10 bases fit TRBD1. CDR1 and CDR2 from the germline V gene are LNHNV and YYDKDF (reference sequence). Losses at the gene ends were 6 bases for V and 7 bases for J; bases not matched to a gene: 11. This CDR3 contains 16 residues. The CDR3 DNA is TGTGCCACCAGGGGGGATCGACAGGGGGCCGGTGAAAAACTGTTTTTT. This codes for CATRGDRQGAGEKLFF.

Only a few counts were recorded for this clonotype. The genes are TRBV11-2 and TRBJ2-1, with 8 nucleotides matching TRBD1. With V trimmed by 5 bases and J by 2 bases, 8 bases remained unmatched. The CDR3 runs to 16 residues. Per germline, CDR1 SGHAT and CDR2 FQNNGV. CDR3: CASSRTRQGTYNEQFF. Written as DNA, the CDR3 is TGTGCCAGCAGCCGAACAAGACAGGGGACCTACAATGAGCAGTTCTTC.

The J gene is TRBJ2-3, the V gene TRBV9; D gene ambiguous. Germline V gene data show CDR1 as SGDLS and CDR2 as YYNGEE. This CDR3 has 13 residues. V was trimmed by 1 base and J by 6 bases, leaving 9 bases between them. Here the CDR3 DNA reads TGTGCCAGCAGCGTAATGACCCACGATACGCAGTATTTT. Amino acids: CASSVMTHDTQYF.

The J gene is TRBJ2-7, the V gene TRBV7-2, with a possible D match to TRBD1 (7 bases). V lost 4 bases, J lost 5 bases, and 18 bases lay in between. The CDR3 has 15 residues. Germline lookup yields CDR1 SGHTA and CDR2 FQGNSA. The CDR3 region has the DNA TGTGCCAGCAGCTCCAATTACAGGGGACTTAACGAGCAGTACTTC. It encodes CASSSNYRGLNEQYF.

In its sample, this clonotype was seen a few times. This rearrangement joins TRBV20-1 to TRBJ2-5; 8 positions agree with TRBD2. J lost 4 bases, V lost 0 bases, and 13 bases had no gene match. The CDR3 loop spans 17 amino acids. Germline V CDR1 and CDR2: DFQATT, SNEGSKA (reference sequence). The CDR3 here is CSARDFLAGPLSETQYF. Here the CDR3 DNA reads TGCAGTGCTAGAGATTTCTTAGCGGGACCCCTGTCAGAGACCCAGTACTTC.